Following are 19 T cell receptor beta chains from one sample sequenced in a study of blood T cell repertoires in COVID-19. Here immunoSEQ multiplex PCR was the method, and the copy in TCRdb shows in-frame clones only, minus some. The repertoire has 150,000 to 200,000 clones, around 89% of them found once; the top ten carry 6% to 8.5%. The sequencing sample was made of PBMCs or T cells enriched from blood (not recorded which). The receptor source for this set is a woman aged 50 to 60 who had recovered from COVID-19.

The chain links TRBV11-2 to TRBJ2-7, with D possibly being TRBD1 (6 bases). Trimming stripped 4 bases from V and 3 bases from J, with 13 bases between. This CDR3 has 14 residues. Germline V CDR1 and CDR2: SGHAT, FQNNGV. In DNA form, the CDR3 reads TGTGCCAGCAGCTCAATGACAGGAGTCTACGAGCAGTACTTC. Its protein product is CASSSMTGVYEQYF.

This chain joins TRBV2 and TRBJ1-3; 9 bases line up with TRBD1. Trimming removed 7 bases from V and 2 bases from J; junction bases left unmatched: 3. Germline CDR1 and CDR2: SNHLY and FYNNEI. The CDR3 is 14 amino acids. CDR3 in amino acids: CASKRQGAGNTIYF. CDR3 nucleotides: TGTGCCAGCAAGAGACAGGGGGCTGGAAACACCATATATTTT.

This rearrangement joins TRBV5-4 to TRBJ1-2; TRBD1 matches at 9 bases. The CDR3 has 15 amino acids. V was clipped by 3 bases and J by 2 bases; unmatched bases: 5. Germline CDR1 SGHNT, CDR2 YYREEE (reference sequence). This CDR3 is CASSSTGGRNYGYTF. The DNA for the CDR3 is TGTGCCAGCAGCTCCACAGGGGGCCGGAACTATGGCTACACCTTC. The whole variable domain, filled in from reference TRBV5-4 and TRBJ1-2, reads ETGVTQSPTHLIKTRGQQVTLRCSSQSGHNTVSWYQQALGQGPQFIFQYYREEENGRGNFPPRFSGLQFPNYSSELNVNALELDDSALYLCASSSTGGRNYGYTFGSGTRLTVV.

V gene TRBV5-1 combines with J gene TRBJ2-3, with 8 bases identical to TRBD2. Germline V gives CDR1 SGHRS, CDR2 YFSETQ. This CDR3 spans 17 amino acids. The V segment lost 2 bases and the J segment 5 bases; nucleotides outside the gene matches: 13. The chain's CDR3 is CASSLRQAGAGGDTQYF. The CDR3 DNA reads as TGCGCCAGCAGCTTAAGGCAAGCGGGGGCCGGGGGAGATACGCAGTATTTT.

The chain uses TRBV12-2 and TRBJ2-2; the table calls TRBD1, which could not be checked here. TRBV12-2 is recorded as a pseudogene. The CDR3 has 13 amino acids. CDR3 region: CASADRLTGELFF. In nucleotides, the CDR3 is TGTGCAAGTGCGGACAGACTCACCGGGGAGCTGTTTTTT.

This clone was counted a single time. The gene calls are TRBV7-9 and TRBJ2-3, with a tentative D call TRBD2 (7 bases). Germline assignment: CDR1 SEHNR and CDR2 FQNEAQ (reference sequence). The CDR3 is 16 amino acids. The V gene lost 5 bases and the J gene lost 3 bases, with 18 bases spanning the gap. The CDR3 region is CASSPLGGAGTDTQYF. CDR3 in DNA: TGTGCCAGCAGCCCCCTTGGGGGGGCCGGTACAGATACGCAGTATTTT.

The chain couples TRBV7-3 to TRBJ2-6; a weak D match, TRBD1 (5 bases). Germline loops: CDR1 SGHTA, CDR2 FQGTGA. V lost 8 bases, J lost 2 bases, and 13 bases lay in between. The CDR3 totals 15 residues. The CDR3 loop reads CASGSQAAGANVLTF. In DNA, the CDR3 is TGTGCCAGCGGATCACAGGCTGCTGGGGCCAACGTCCTGACTTTC.

The V and J genes are TRBV18 and TRBJ2-1; 9 bases match TRBD1. Losses at the gene ends were 0 bases for V and 8 bases for J; bases not matched to a gene: 8. This CDR3 is built from 16 residues. CDR1 is KGHSH and CDR2 is LQKENI in the germline V gene. This CDR3 is CASSPPPGQGSHEQFF. The CDR3 coding sequence is TGTGCCAGCTCACCACCCCCGGGACAGGGTTCCCATGAGCAGTTCTTC.

The genes are TRBV18 and TRBJ2-5; 9 bases are shared with TRBD1. Germline values: CDR1 KGHSH, CDR2 LQKENI. CDR3 length equals 15 residues. Germline trimming cut 5 bases from V and 4 bases from J; bases unmatched to any gene: 8. This CDR3 reads CASSTPGQGTETQYF. The DNA of the CDR3 is TGTGCCAGCTCAACTCCGGGACAGGGAACAGAGACCCAGTACTTC.

In this sample, this clone turned up once. The chain uses TRBV27 and TRBJ2-7; TRBD2 aligns across 10 bases. The CDR3 has 15 residues. Per the germline V gene, CDR1 is MNHEY and CDR2 is SMNVEV (reference sequence). V gave up 6 bases and J gave up 5 bases; unmatched junction bases: 10. The CDR3 nucleotides read TGTGCCAGCAGGTTCCGGGGAACTAGCGGGAACGAGCAGTACTTC. The encoded protein is CASRFRGTSGNEQYF.

V and J are TRBV19 and TRBJ1-1; 8 nucleotides agree with TRBD1. After removal of 4 bases from V and 9 bases from J, the junction contained 4 bases not matched to a gene. Germline lookup yields CDR1 LNHDA and CDR2 SQIVND (reference sequence). The CDR3 covers 12 residues. The chain's CDR3 is CASSKRQGKAFF. As DNA, the CDR3 is TGTGCCAGTAGTAAAAGACAGGGGAAAGCTTTCTTT.

J is TRBJ2-3 and V is TRBV5-1, with a possible D match to TRBD1 (6 bases). The V and J ends lost 4 bases and 6 bases respectively, with 27 bases between them. Germline values: CDR1 SGHRS, CDR2 YFSETQ. The CDR3 contains 18 residues. CDR3 in amino acids: CASSTKISGTSTPDTQYF. CDR3 nucleotides: TGCGCCAGCAGCACAAAAATTTCCGGGACATCCACCCCCGATACGCAGTATTTT.

A word on this clone: Different DNA sequences within this sample yield the same CDR3. J is TRBJ2-1 and V is TRBV12-5; 8 bases are shared with TRBD2. The CDR3 loop spans 16 amino acids. The germline CDR1 and CDR2 sequences are LGHNT and FRNRAP. V lost 0 bases and J lost 10; bases outside the gene matches: 11. The CDR3 loop is CASGLVGLAREREQFF. The CDR3 bases are TGTGCTAGTGGTTTGGTAGGACTAGCAAGGGAGCGCGAGCAGTTCTTC.

The rearrangement uses TRBV18 and TRBJ1-6, with D perhaps matching TRBD1 (5 bases). Germline CDR1 KGHSH, CDR2 LQKENI. The CDR3 loop spans 14 amino acids. Deletions cut 3 bases from V and 6 bases from J, with 9 bases between. CDR3 DNA: TGTGCCAGCTCACCGACAGCATTTAATTCACCCCTCCACTTT. Translation: CASSPTAFNSPLHF.

The V and J genes are TRBV3-1 (or the pseudogene TRBV3-2) and TRBJ2-3, with D perhaps matching TRBD2 (5 bases). This CDR3 has 10 amino acids. Per the germline V gene, CDR1 is LGHDT and CDR2 is YNNKEL (reference sequence). V lost 8 bases to trimming and J lost 11 bases, with 11 bases between them. CDR3 sequence: CASGLLLQYF. The CDR3 nucleotides are TGTGCCAGCGGACTCTTACTGCAGTATTTT.

The rearrangement joins TRBV2 to TRBJ1-4, with D perhaps TRBD1 (6 bases). Per the germline V gene, CDR1 is SNHLY and CDR2 is FYNNEI. CDR3 length: 14 amino acids. Trimming shortened V by 7 bases and J by 5 bases, and 14 bases separated the two germline ends. The CDR3 coding sequence is TGTGCCAGCATCTTTGACAGGAACAATGAAAAACTGTTTTTT. The encoded protein is CASIFDRNNEKLFF.

In the case of this clone: Other DNA sequences in the sample encode the same CDR3. The DNA of the CDR3 is TGTGCCAGTAGGCAGGGTTTCAATTCACCCCTCCACTTT. It translates to CASRQGFNSPLHF. The J gene is TRBJ1-6, the V gene TRBV19; a possible D gene is TRBD1 (5 bases). The germline CDR1 and CDR2 sequences are LNHDA and SQIVND (reference sequence). The CDR3 consists of 13 residues. Trimming cost V 6 bases and J 7 bases, with 10 bases left between them.

This sequence joins TRBV5-1 and TRBJ1-1; a weak D match, TRBD1 (6 bases). V was cut by 1 base and J by 0 bases, with 13 bases left in between. Germline lookup yields CDR1 SGHRS and CDR2 YFSETQ. This CDR3 has 16 amino acids. The CDR3 bases are TGCGCCAGCAGCTTGACCCGGACAGAGCTGAACACTGAAGCTTTCTTT. Residues: CASSLTRTELNTEAFF.

This clone was observed a few times. The CDR3 sequence: CASSSTANRGRMNTEAFF. The CDR3 nucleotides read TGTGCCAGCAGCTCTACCGCGAACAGGGGGCGGATGAACACTGAAGCTTTCTTT. The chain recombines TRBV7-9 with TRBJ1-1; 9 bases fit TRBD1. CDR3 length equals 18 residues. CDR1 SEHNR and CDR2 FQNEAQ come from the germline V gene (reference sequence). Unmatched junction bases numbered 12, after V lost 4 bases and J lost 0 bases.